The entry below describes one T cell receptor beta chain. This sample is part of a study of cytomegalovirus exposure and HLA in healthy donors. With 60 Vbeta and 13 Jbeta primers, the PCR was carried out. Produced via immunoSEQ multiplex PCR; TCRdb's table is partial and in-frame only. The sample's table shows about 77,000 clones. CDR1 is SGHRS, CDR2 YFSETQ, per germline. V was pared by 0 bases and J by 6 bases, with 3 bases of the junction left unmatched. The CDR3 covers 14 residues. This TCR was sampled from a man in his fifties in good health and CMV-seropositive. Sample: PBMCs. The rearrangement links TRBV5-1 to TRBJ1-2, with 9 bases identical to TRBD1. CDR3 DNA: TGCGCCAGCAGCTTGGGGGACAGGGCTCATGGCTACACCTTC. This sequence encodes CASSLGDRAHGYTF.